Sequencing of this T cell receptor beta chain was carried out in a study of CD8 T cells in Susac syndrome (dated by TCRdb to the late 2010s). In the study overall: The study used repertoire sequencing to test whether antigen drove CD8+ T cell activation and differentiation in Susac syndrome.

Peripheral blood CD8+ and CD4+ T cells from healthy donors, Susac syndrome patients and multiple sclerosis patients were profiled using high-throughput TCR beta sequencing. Healthy donors were age- and sex-matched controls. Bulk CD8+ and CD4+ T cells were purified by magnetic negative isolation, whereas CD8+ TEMRA cells were enriched by FACS. Blood was collected in EDTA tubes and processed within 24 hours, with PBMCs isolated through density gradient centrifugation. PBMCs intended for TCR sequencing were cryopreserved in liquid nitrogen and thawed later in a water bath at 37 degrees C. The sorted or isolated CD4+, CD8+ and CD8+ TEMRA cells reached a purity of at least 90%. V lost 0 bases and J lost 4 bases; the stretch between them is 10 bases long. The CDR3, from cysteine to phenylalanine, totals 14 residues. The only DNA kept is the CDR3, 42 bases in frame from the first base. Remarks on this clonotype: It lacks a known antigen. No base qualities exist here, and no much larger clone lies one base off it.

RNA was extracted using the RNeasy kit, and about 0.45 to 1 ug of the RNA was reverse transcribed with random hexamers. TCR beta CDR3 regions were amplified with the immunoSEQ multiplex PCR assay covering 54 Vbeta and 13 Jbeta segments. PCR amplification bias was corrected using a synthetic template baseline for primer optimization and computational correction. The paper's data handling went like this. Only productive sequences were kept, with reads annotated to V, D and J genes according to IMGT and analyzed in immunoSEQ Analyzer. To calculate clonality, Shannon entropy was normalized by log2 of the number of productive unique sequences and then subtracted from one. Public and private clones were assessed among the 100 most prevalent clones of each patient and control. Clones were defined as Susac-specific if absent from the healthy and MS cohorts, from 1052 published viral clones and from other ImmuneACCESS disease sequences. Using fastp trimming at Q25 and MiXCR clonotype assembly, TCRdb reanalyzed the public sequencing data and kept in-frame beta chains. One record per CDR3 amino acid sequence lists the most common genes and DNA. TCRdb, not the original authors, processed these V and J calls. Across this sample there are 180,000 or so distinct CDR3 sequences, with around 96% seen only once. Of the sample, 0.11% to 0.15% falls within the top ten clones.

The investigation overall reported the following: The number of individuals in the TCR sequencing and HLA analysis was acknowledged as relatively small.

The rearrangement joined TRBV12-3 or TRBV12-4 to TRBJ2-7; a weak D assignment points to TRBD2 (5 bases agree). The TCR originated in a human donor in good health. Sequencing was carried out using CD4+ T cells from PBMCs. The DNA is as follows: TGTGCCAGCAGTTTAGCGCTACCGGGATACGAGCAGTACTTC. It translates to CASSLALPGYEQYF.